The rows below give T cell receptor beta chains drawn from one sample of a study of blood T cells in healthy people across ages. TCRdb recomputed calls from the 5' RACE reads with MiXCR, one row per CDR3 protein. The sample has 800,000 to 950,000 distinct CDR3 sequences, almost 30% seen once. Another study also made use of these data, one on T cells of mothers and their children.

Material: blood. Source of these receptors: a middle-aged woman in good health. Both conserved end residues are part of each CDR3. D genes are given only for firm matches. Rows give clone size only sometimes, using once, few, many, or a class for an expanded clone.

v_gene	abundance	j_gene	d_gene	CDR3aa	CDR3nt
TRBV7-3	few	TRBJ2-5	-	CASSQGIQPQETQYF	TGTGCCAGCAGCCAAGGAATCCAGCCTCAAGAGACCCAGTACTTC
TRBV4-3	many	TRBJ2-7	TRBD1	CASSQVQGYEQYF	TGCGCCAGCAGCCAAGTACAGGGGTACGAGCAGTACTTC
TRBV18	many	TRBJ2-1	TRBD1	CASSPLRPDRGLYNEQFF	TGTGCCAGCTCACCACTCAGACCCGACAGGGGATTATACAATGAGCAGTTCTTC
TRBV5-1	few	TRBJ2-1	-	CASTPGVGGNYNEQFF	TGCGCCAGCACCCCGGGGGTAGGGGGGAACTACAATGAGCAGTTCTTC
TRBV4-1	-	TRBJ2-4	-	CASSQDPRTGAKNIQDF	TGCGCCAGCAGCCAAGACCCGAGGACCGGTGCCAAAAACATTCAGGACTTC
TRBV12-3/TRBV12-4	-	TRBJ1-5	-	CASAGGYLQPQHF	TGTGCCAGCGCCGGGGGGTACCTCCAGCCCCAGCATTTT
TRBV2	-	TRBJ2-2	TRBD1	CASSQGAANTGELFF	TGTGCCAGCAGTCAGGGGGCAGCGAACACCGGGGAGCTGTTTTTT
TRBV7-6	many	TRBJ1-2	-	CASSKDVGRLNYGYTF	TGTGCCAGCAGCAAAGACGTCGGCAGATTAAACTATGGCTACACCTTC
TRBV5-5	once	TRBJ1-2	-	CASSLASNYDYTF	TGTGCCAGCAGCTTGGCCAGTAACTATGACTACACCTTC
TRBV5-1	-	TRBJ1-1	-	CASSPAHGRTEAFF	TGCGCCAGCAGCCCCGCCCATGGGAGAACTGAAGCTTTCTTT
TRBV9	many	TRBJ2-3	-	CASSVVPWGITDTQYF	TGTGCCAGCAGCGTAGTCCCCTGGGGAATCACAGATACGCAGTATTTT
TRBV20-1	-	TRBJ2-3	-	CSAEPGTGGADTQYF	TGCAGTGCTGAACCCGGGACGGGGGGCGCAGATACGCAGTATTTT
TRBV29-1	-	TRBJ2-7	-	CSGGQTTYEQYF	TGCAGCGGTGGACAGACCACCTACGAGCAGTACTTC
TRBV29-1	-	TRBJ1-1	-	CSVRKGFAEAFF	TGCAGCGTCAGAAAGGGATTTGCGGAAGCTTTCTTT
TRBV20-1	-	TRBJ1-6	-	CSARSGREGSPLHF	TGCAGTGCTAGATCAGGCAGGGAAGGTTCACCCCTCCACTTT
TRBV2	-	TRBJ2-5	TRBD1	CASTRQGAEETQYF	TGTGCCAGCACCAGACAGGGGGCCGAAGAGACCCAGTACTTC
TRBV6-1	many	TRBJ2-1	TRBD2	CASSELAGYNEQFF	TGTGCCAGCAGTGAACTAGCGGGCTACAATGAGCAGTTCTTC
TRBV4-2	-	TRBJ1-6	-	CASSQENLKNSPLHF	TGTGCCAGCAGCCAGGAGAACCTGAAAAATTCACCCCTCCACTTT
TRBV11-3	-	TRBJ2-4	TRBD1	CASSFGQGGIQYF	TGTGCCAGCAGCTTCGGACAGGGAGGCATTCAGTACTTC
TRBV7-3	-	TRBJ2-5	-	CARSLTGETQYF	TGTGCCCGCAGCTTAACCGGAGAGACCCAGTACTTC
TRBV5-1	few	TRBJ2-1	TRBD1	CASSNGQGARNEQFF	TGCGCCAGCAGCAACGGACAGGGGGCGCGGAATGAGCAGTTCTTC
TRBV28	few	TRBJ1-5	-	CASMSGGNQPQHF	TGTGCCAGCATGTCCGGGGGCAATCAGCCCCAGCATTTT
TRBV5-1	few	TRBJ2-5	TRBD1	CASSPNRQGAQETQYF	TGCGCCAGCAGCCCAAATCGACAGGGGGCTCAAGAGACCCAGTACTTC
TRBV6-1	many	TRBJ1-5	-	CASSEWQGNQPQHF	TGTGCCAGCAGTGAATGGCAGGGTAATCAGCCCCAGCATTTT
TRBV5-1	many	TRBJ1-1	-	CASSLVLGAITEAFF	TGCGCCAGCAGCTTGGTTCTGGGGGCTATCACTGAAGCTTTCTTT
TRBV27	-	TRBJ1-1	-	CASSSKGALYVVTEAFF	TGTGCCAGCAGTTCAAAGGGTGCTTTATATGTAGTCACTGAAGCTTTCTTT
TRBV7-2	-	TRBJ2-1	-	CASSSLAYNEQFF	TGTGCCAGCAGCTCACTAGCCTACAATGAGCAGTTCTTC
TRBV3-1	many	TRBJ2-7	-	CASSHMGHSYEQYF	TGTGCCAGCAGCCACATGGGACACTCCTACGAGCAGTACTTC
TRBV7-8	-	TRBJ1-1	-	CASSSWTEMNTEAFF	TGTGCCAGCAGCTCGTGGACGGAAATGAACACTGAAGCTTTCTTT
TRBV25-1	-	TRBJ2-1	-	CASSDPGLVGEQFF	TGTGCCAGCAGTGATCCGGGGCTGGTGGGTGAGCAGTTCTTC
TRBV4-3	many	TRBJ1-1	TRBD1	CASSQEVLQGRTEAFF	TGCGCCAGCAGCCAAGAAGTTTTACAGGGGAGAACTGAAGCTTTCTTT
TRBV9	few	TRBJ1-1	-	CASSGDFRTVNTEAFF	TGTGCCAGCAGCGGGGACTTTAGGACAGTGAACACTGAAGCTTTCTTT